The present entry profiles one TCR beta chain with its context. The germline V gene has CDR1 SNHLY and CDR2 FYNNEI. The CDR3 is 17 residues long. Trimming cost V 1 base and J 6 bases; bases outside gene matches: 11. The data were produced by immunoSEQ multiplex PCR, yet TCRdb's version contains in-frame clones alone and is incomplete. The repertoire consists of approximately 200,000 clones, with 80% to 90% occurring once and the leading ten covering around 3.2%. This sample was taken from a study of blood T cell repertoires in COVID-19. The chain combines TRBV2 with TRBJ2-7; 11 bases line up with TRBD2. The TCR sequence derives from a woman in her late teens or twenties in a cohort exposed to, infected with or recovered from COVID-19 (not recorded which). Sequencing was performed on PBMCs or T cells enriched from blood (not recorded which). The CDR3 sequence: CASSEGLAGPGVFEQYF. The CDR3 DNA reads TGTGCCAGCAGTGAAGGACTAGCGGGACCCGGAGTGTTCGAGCAGTACTTC.